The 28 T cell receptor beta chains presented below share a single source sample, sequenced in a study of long-term antiretroviral therapy in people with HIV. The run of the v3.0 immunoSEQ assay was at survey level. The method was immunoSEQ multiplex PCR; TCRdb's version includes in-frame clones alone and lacks a portion of them. The sample yields fewer than 45,000 clones, 80% to 90% seen once. Sequencing used unsorted PBMCs, obtained approximately 2.9 years before starting antiretroviral therapy. These receptors all come from a woman in her twenties or thirties with HIV.

The rearrangement joins TRBV10-3 to TRBJ1-1; no definite D call. Germline loops: CDR1 ENHRY, CDR2 SYGVKD. Trimming pared 4 bases from V and 1 base from J, leaving 10 bases between. This CDR3 is built from 14 residues. This CDR3 is CAISAAGKNTEAFF. CDR3 sequence (DNA): TGTGCCATCAGTGCGGCCGGTAAGAACACTGAAGCTTTCTTT.

The V and J genes are TRBV10-2 and TRBJ2-1, with TRBD1 identical over 9 bases. Germline values: CDR1 WSHSY, CDR2 SAAADI. The CDR3 runs to 15 residues. The V and J ends lost 6 bases and 4 bases, in that order; junction bases with no gene match: 7. CDR3 region: CASRAGTGMYNEQFF. The CDR3 DNA sequence: TGCGCCAGCAGAGCCGGGACAGGGATGTACAATGAGCAGTTCTTC.

V is TRBV18 and J is TRBJ1-4; D may be TRBD1 (5 bases). The CDR3 is made up of 16 amino acids. V lost 2 bases and J lost 5, with 15 bases in between. CDR1 is KGHSH and CDR2 is LQKENI in the germline V gene. Written as DNA, the CDR3 is TGTGCCAGCTCACCAGTTTCAGGGTCATTGAATGAAAAACTGTTTTTT. Amino acid sequence: CASSPVSGSLNEKLFF. Looking up the rest from reference TRBV18 and TRBJ1-4 gives the full variable domain: NAGVMQNPRHLVRRRGQEARLRCSPMKGHSHVYWYRQLPEEGLKFMVYLQKENIIDESGMPKERFSAEFPKEGPSILRIQQVVRGDSAAYFCASSPVSGSLNEKLFFGSGTQLSVL.

The J gene is TRBJ2-2, the V gene TRBV7-9; no definite D call. Trimming pared 3 bases from V and 0 bases from J, leaving 8 bases between. CDR1 SEHNR and CDR2 FQNEAQ come from the germline V gene (reference sequence). CDR3 length: 15 residues. The CDR3 spells CASSFRQANTGELFF. CDR3 in DNA: TGTGCCAGCAGCTTTCGGCAGGCGAACACCGGGGAGCTGTTTTTT.

The rearrangement joins TRBV29-1 to TRBJ1-2; no firm D call. Germline-derived CDR1 and CDR2 are SQVTM and ANQGSEA. V lost 2 bases to trimming and J lost 3 bases, with 10 bases between them. The CDR3 sequence is 13 residues long. The CDR3 sequence: CSVERQSHYGYTF. The CDR3 DNA reads as TGCAGCGTTGAACGGCAGTCCCACTATGGCTACACCTTC.

The CDR3 region is CATDYVVEAFF. CDR3 coding DNA: TGTGCCACCGACTACGTGGTCGAAGCTTTCTTT. The chain carries TRBV7-2 and TRBJ1-1; no clear D. This CDR3 contains 11 residues. Germline values: CDR1 SGHTA, CDR2 FQGNSA. V shed 10 bases and J shed 8 bases, with 14 bases lying between them.

A few counts support this clone. V usage is TRBV6-1 and J usage is TRBJ1-2, with 7 bases matching TRBD1. Looked up from germline, CDR1 is MNHNS and CDR2 is SASEGT. The CDR3 contains 15 residues. Trimming removed 6 bases from V and 1 base from J; junction bases left unmatched: 8. The CDR3: CASRLSGGYNYGYTF. The CDR3 DNA follows: TGTGCCAGCAGATTATCAGGGGGGTATAACTATGGCTACACCTTC.

The genes are TRBV19 and TRBJ1-2; 7 nucleotides agree with TRBD1. Trimming at V came to 7 bases and at J to 6 bases, leaving 8 bases not matched to a gene. Germline V gene lookup returns CDR1 LNHDA and CDR2 SQIVND (reference sequence). The CDR3 is 13 residues long. CDR3 amino acids: CASMGRGVDGYTF. CDR3 in DNA: TGTGCCAGTATGGGCAGGGGGGTCGATGGCTACACCTTC. Full variable domain (rest looked up from reference TRBV19 and TRBJ1-2): DGGITQSPKYLFRKEGQNVTLSCEQNLNHDAMYWYRQDPGQGLRLIYYSQIVNDFQKGDIAEGYSVSREKKESFPLTVTSAQKNPTAFYLCASMGRGVDGYTFGSGTRLTVV.

This clone was recorded once. V is TRBV4-2 and J is TRBJ1-1; D possibly corresponds to TRBD1 (6 bases). CDR1 is LGHNA and CDR2 is YNFKEQ in the germline V gene. V was pared by 1 base and J by 7 bases, with 19 bases between. The CDR3 covers 16 residues. The CDR3: CASSQVGLGDTREAFF. The CDR3, as DNA: TGTGCCAGCAGCCAAGTTGGTTTAGGGGACACGCGTGAAGCTTTCTTT.

This chain links TRBV29-1 with TRBJ1-1; unclear D gene. The CDR3 is 11 residues long. Per the germline V gene, CDR1 is SQVTM and CDR2 is ANQGSEA. V was shortened by 4 bases and J by 0 bases, with 3 bases between the two germline ends. DNA for the CDR3: TGCAGCGTTGGCATGAACACTGAAGCTTTCTTT. This sequence encodes CSVGMNTEAFF.

The V gene is TRBV5-1, the J gene TRBJ1-1, with unresolved D. The CDR3 runs to 14 residues. The V end lost 7 bases, the J end lost 0 bases, and 13 bases lay between the germline ends. Germline V gene lookup returns CDR1 SGHRS and CDR2 YFSETQ. In DNA, the CDR3 is TGCGCCAGCGGGTTATCAGGACTGAACACTGAAGCTTTCTTT. Translation: CASGLSGLNTEAFF.

The rearrangement links TRBV5-8 to TRBJ2-7; D gene ambiguous. The germline V gene has CDR1 SGHTS and CDR2 YDEGEE. The V end was cut by 1 base, the J end by 3 bases, with 8 bases between. The CDR3 runs 13 residues. The CDR3 loop reads CASSLKLNYEQYF. As DNA, the CDR3 is TGTGCCAGCAGCTTGAAGCTTAACTACGAGCAGTACTTC.

In DNA form, the CDR3 reads TGCGCCAGCAGCCAAGGGTTCCGGGATAAAACCTACGAGCAGTACTTC. Translating gives CASSQGFRDKTYEQYF. This chain links TRBV4-1 with TRBJ2-7, with D perhaps TRBD2 (5 bases). There are 16 residues in the CDR3. Trimming left V 1 base short and J 2 bases short, with 15 bases between. Germline V gene data show CDR1 as MGHRA and CDR2 as YSYEKL.

The chain has TRBV9 and TRBJ1-4; D may be TRBD1 (5 bases). CDR1 and CDR2 from the germline V gene are SGDLS and YYNGEE. V lost 4 bases and J 8 bases, leaving 18 bases between the germline ends. This CDR3 contains 15 residues. The CDR3 DNA sequence: TGTGCCAGCAGCTCCTCGGCCGGGACGAGCGAAAAACTGTTTTTT. Residues: CASSSSAGTSEKLFF.

V gene TRBV19 combines with J gene TRBJ2-2, with D tentatively TRBD2 (5 bases). Germline CDR1 is LNHDA and CDR2 is SQIVND (reference sequence). The CDR3 covers 13 residues. Trimming left V 8 bases short and J 5 bases short, with 12 bases between. The CDR3 loop reads CASEHRETGELFF. CDR3 sequence (DNA): TGTGCCAGTGAACATAGGGAGACCGGGGAGCTGTTTTTT.

The rearrangement links TRBV9 to TRBJ1-3; maybe TRBD1 (6 bases). The CDR3 extends over 15 amino acids. Germline V lookup: CDR1 SGDLS, CDR2 YYNGEE. Trimming shortened V by 3 bases and J by 0 bases, and 10 bases separated the two germline ends. The CDR3 coding sequence is TGTGCCAGCAGCGGAGGGGGGTTCTCTGGAAACACCATATATTTT. Its translation: CASSGGGFSGNTIYF.

This chain joins TRBV30 and TRBJ2-6; 8 bases are shared with TRBD1. The CDR3 has 18 residues. V was clipped by 0 bases and J by 3 bases; unmatched bases: 10. Germline-derived CDR1 and CDR2 are GTSNPN and SVGIG (reference sequence). The CDR3 sequence: CAWSVQQGAASGANVLTF. The CDR3 nucleotides are TGTGCCTGGAGTGTTCAGCAGGGGGCGGCTAGTGGGGCCAACGTCCTGACTTTC.

The chain links TRBV6-1 to TRBJ2-6; TRBD2 agrees at 7 bases. Germline V lookup: CDR1 MNHNS, CDR2 SASEGT. The CDR3 is made up of 15 amino acids. V trimming: 6 bases; J trimming: 4 bases; junction bases outside the gene matches: 6. The CDR3 spells CASRREGKGANVLTF. DNA for the CDR3: TGTGCCAGCAGGAGGGAGGGTAAGGGGGCCAACGTCCTGACTTTC.

This clone was seen a few times. This chain connects TRBV27 to TRBJ1-5; D gene ambiguous. Germline loops: CDR1 MNHEY, CDR2 SMNVEV (reference sequence). This CDR3 has 13 amino acids. V was clipped by 2 bases and J by 5 bases, with 7 bases between them. In nucleotides, the CDR3 is TGTGCCAGCAGTTTAGGGGTACATCAGCCCCAGCATTTT. Translated, it gives CASSLGVHQPQHF.

The chain has TRBV27 and TRBJ1-2; 9 bases match TRBD1. Germline CDR1 is MNHEY and CDR2 is SMNVEV (reference sequence). V shed 6 bases, J shed 6 bases, and the junction held 8 bases outside the gene matches. The CDR3 loop spans 14 amino acids. This chain's CDR3 is CASRPGTGWNGYTF. The CDR3 DNA sequence: TGTGCCAGCAGACCAGGGACAGGGTGGAATGGCTACACCTTC.

The V and J genes are TRBV6-1 and TRBJ2-7; 9 bases are shared with TRBD1. Trimming at V came to 6 bases and at J to 4 bases, leaving 4 bases not matched to a gene. The V gene's germline CDR1 is MNHNS and CDR2 SASEGT. The length of the CDR3 is 13 residues. The CDR3, as DNA: TGTGCCAGCAGACGGGACAGGGTATACGAGCAGTACGTC. Protein: CASRRDRVYEQYV.

This chain joins TRBV6-1 and TRBJ2-3; 14 bases are a match to TRBD2. The germline CDR1 and CDR2 sequences are MNHNS and SASEGT. This CDR3 has 17 residues. Trimming took 4 bases from V and 2 from J; bases not matched to a gene: 5. DNA of the CDR3: TGTGCCAGCAGTGTTGGACTAGCGGGGGGTCCCACAGATACGCAGTATTTT. Protein product: CASSVGLAGGPTDTQYF.

The J gene is TRBJ1-1, the V gene TRBV7-6, with a weak D call TRBD1 (5 bases). Germline-derived CDR1 and CDR2 are SGHVS and FNYEAQ. Trimming took 3 bases from V and 1 from J, leaving 9 bases between them. The CDR3 has 14 residues. The DNA for the CDR3 is TGTGCCAGCAGCTTCAGACAGAAGAACACTGAAGCTTTCTTT. Translated, it gives CASSFRQKNTEAFF.

The chain carries TRBV6-5 and TRBJ2-5; 8 bases fit TRBD1. Germline V gene data show CDR1 as MNHEY and CDR2 as SVGAGI. This CDR3 is built from 14 residues. The V gene end was trimmed by 2 bases and the J gene end by 5 bases; junction bases not matched to a gene: 4. CDR3 residues: CASSYPGGYETQYF. CDR3 nucleotides: TGTGCCAGCAGTTACCCAGGGGGCTATGAGACCCAGTACTTC.

This sequence joins TRBV2 and TRBJ1-1; D is ambiguous. The CDR3 contains 13 residues. Germline V gene sequence: CDR1 SNHLY, CDR2 FYNNEI. The germline V and J ends were trimmed by 9 bases and 0 bases, with 11 bases remaining between them. The DNA of the CDR3 is TGTGCCAGGACATTAAGTTTGAACACTGAAGCTTTCTTT. Translation gives CARTLSLNTEAFF.

CDR3 sequence reads: CAGRTISGNTIYF. DNA for the CDR3: TGTGCCGGAAGGACAATCTCTGGAAACACCATATATTTT. This chain connects TRBV6-1 to TRBJ1-3, with D possibly matching TRBD1 (5 bases). The CDR3 totals 13 residues. Germline CDR1 reads MNHNS; CDR2 reads SASEGT. The germline V and J ends were trimmed by 11 bases and 0 bases, with 11 bases remaining between them.

This clone has a handful of counts. The chain is built from TRBV9 and TRBJ1-3, with TRBD1 matching 8 bases. Germline V gives CDR1 SGDLS, CDR2 YYNGEE. The CDR3 totals 17 residues. The junction had 12 bases not matched to a gene; V was cut back by 0 bases and J by 7 bases. In DNA form, the CDR3 reads TGTGCCAGCAGCGTAGTTGGTCAGGGGGCTGCTGACAACACCATATATTTT. It yields the protein CASSVVGQGAADNTIYF.

The table lists this clone with a few counts. V gene TRBV5-1 combines with J gene TRBJ1-6; D unresolved. Germline lookup yields CDR1 SGHRS and CDR2 YFSETQ. This CDR3 has 15 residues. The V and J ends lost 0 bases and 6 bases respectively, with 10 bases between them. CDR3 nucleotide sequence: TGCGCCAGCAGCTTGGTCCCAGGACTTAATTCACCCCTCCACTTT. Translation: CASSLVPGLNSPLHF.